This T cell receptor beta chain is from a study of blood T cell repertoires in COVID-19. Study-level information: The origin of the acute and convalescent COVID-19 samples was the United States, Italy and Spain. T cells, B-cell-depleted T cells, or PBMCs provided the cDNA or gDNA that served as material.

Under the authors' procedure: Estimated nucleated cell counts came from reference gene primer amplification. Method: immunoSEQ multiplex PCR; TCRdb's copy keeps in-frame clones and lacks some. V and J calls plus clone size are reproduced from that table; the DNA served to infer D and trimming. The data show fewer than 120,000 clones, 70% to 80% seen once. CDR1 and CDR2 from the germline V gene are MNHEY and SMNVEV (reference sequence). The CDR3 loop spans 17 amino acids. V gave up 5 bases and J gave up 8 bases, with 24 bases separating them. The clonotype comes from a woman aged 55-75 years with acute or convalescent COVID-19. The chain uses TRBV27 and TRBJ1-4; possible D gene TRBD1, 5 bases. The sequenced material came from peripheral blood. The CDR3 spells CASSPTGLKGLGEKLFF. The DNA of the CDR3 is TGTGCCAGCAGTCCAACAGGTCTAAAGGGGTTGGGGGAAAAACTGTTTTTT.